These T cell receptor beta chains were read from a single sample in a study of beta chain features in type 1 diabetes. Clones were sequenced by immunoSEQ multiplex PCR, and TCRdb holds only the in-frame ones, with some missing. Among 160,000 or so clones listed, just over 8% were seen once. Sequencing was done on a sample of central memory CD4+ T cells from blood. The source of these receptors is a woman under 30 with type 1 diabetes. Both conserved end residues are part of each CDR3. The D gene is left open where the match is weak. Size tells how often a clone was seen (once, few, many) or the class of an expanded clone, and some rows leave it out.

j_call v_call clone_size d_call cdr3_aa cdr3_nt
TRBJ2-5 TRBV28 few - CASSLGPGRETQYF TGTGCCAGCAGTTTAGGTCCAGGGCGGGAGACCCAGTACTTC
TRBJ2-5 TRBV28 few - CASSFPGQETQYF TGTGCCAGCAGTTTTCCGGGACAAGAGACCCAGTACTTC
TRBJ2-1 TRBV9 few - CASSVGGNDRQIQFF TGTGCCAGCAGCGTAGGGGGGAACGACAGGCAAATTCAGTTCTTC
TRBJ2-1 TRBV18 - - CASSPPSSDEQFF TGTGCCAGCTCACCACCTTCGTCCGATGAGCAGTTCTTC
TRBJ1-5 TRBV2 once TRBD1 CASRQGQRNQPQHF TGTGCCAGCAGACAGGGACAGCGCAATCAGCCCCAGCATTTT
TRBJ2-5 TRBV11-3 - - CASSVGLTPETQYF TGTGCCAGCAGCGTAGGACTAACCCCCGAGACCCAGTACTTC
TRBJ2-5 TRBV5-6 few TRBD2 CASSFRASGIPFQETQYF TGTGCCAGCAGCTTTAGGGCTAGCGGGATACCGTTCCAAGAGACCCAGTACTTC
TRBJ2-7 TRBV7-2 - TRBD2 CASSSQAGGRSYEQYF TGTGCCAGCAGCTCCCAGGCTGGCGGGAGGTCCTACGAGCAGTACTTC
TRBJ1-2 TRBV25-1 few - CASTSGYGYTF TGTGCCAGCACTTCAGGCTATGGCTACACCTTC
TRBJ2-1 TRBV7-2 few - CASSPQNEQFF TGTGCCAGCAGCCCACAAAATGAGCAGTTCTTC
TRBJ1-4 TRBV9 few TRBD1 CASSVSGQGAANEKLFF TGTGCCAGCAGCGTAAGCGGACAGGGGGCAGCAAATGAAAAACTGTTTTTT
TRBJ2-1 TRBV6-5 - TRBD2 CASSYSSSGGDNEQFF TGTGCCAGCAGTTACTCGAGTAGCGGGGGGGACAATGAGCAGTTCTTC
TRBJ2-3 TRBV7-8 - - CASSLSIGTQYF TGTGCCAGCAGCTTATCTATCGGTACGCAGTATTTT
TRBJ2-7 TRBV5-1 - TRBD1 CASSLTGQYEQYF TGCGCCAGCAGCCTGACAGGGCAGTACGAGCAGTACTTC
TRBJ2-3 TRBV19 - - CASSIDRGTDTQYF TGTGCCAGTAGTATTGATCGGGGAACAGATACGCAGTATTTT
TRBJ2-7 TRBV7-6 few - CASSLDPGAYEQYF TGTGCCAGCAGCTTAGACCCAGGGGCCTACGAGCAGTACTTC
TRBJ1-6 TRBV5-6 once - CASSQRPVINSPLHF TGTGCCAGCAGCCAGCGCCCTGTCATTAATTCACCCCTCCACTTT
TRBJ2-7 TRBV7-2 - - CASGSGYEQYF TGTGCCAGCGGTTCCGGTTACGAGCAGTACTTC
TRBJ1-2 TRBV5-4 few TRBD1 CASSPRDSYGYTF TGTGCCAGCAGCCCCCGGGACAGCTATGGCTACACCTTC
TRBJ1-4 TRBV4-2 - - CASRGGDEKLFF TGTGCCAGCAGGGGCGGGGATGAAAAACTGTTTTTT
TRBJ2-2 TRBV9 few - CASSVGGQNTGELFF TGTGCCAGCAGCGTAGGGGGACAGAACACCGGGGAGCTGTTTTTT
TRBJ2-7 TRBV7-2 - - CASSTRGDEQYF TGTGCCAGCAGCACTCGGGGTGACGAGCAGTACTTC
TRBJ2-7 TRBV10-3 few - CATTSAGLTYEQYF TGTGCCACCACCTCGGCAGGGTTAACCTACGAGCAGTACTTC
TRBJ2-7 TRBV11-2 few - CASSLAPSSYEQYF TGTGCCAGCAGCTTAGCTCCGAGCTCCTACGAGCAGTACTTC
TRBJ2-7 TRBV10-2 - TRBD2 CASRLAGGSYEQYF TGCGCCAGCAGACTAGCGGGGGGGTCCTACGAGCAGTACTTC